One sample yielded the 30 T cell receptor beta chains listed below, sequenced in a study of blood T cell repertoires in COVID-19. Method: immunoSEQ multiplex PCR; TCRdb's copy keeps in-frame clones and lacks some. The profile shows 300,000 to 350,000 clones, around 90% of them singletons. The sequenced sample was peripheral blood. The source of these receptors is a man under 40 with COVID-19, enrolled during active disease.

The chain combines TRBV4-1 with TRBJ1-2; D uncertain. The V end was cut by 1 base, the J end by 5 bases, with 17 bases between. The germline V gene encodes CDR1 MGHRA and CDR2 YSYEKL. The CDR3 consists of 16 residues. The CDR3 protein is CASSQGPPAGLYGYTF. CDR3 sequence (DNA): TGCGCCAGCAGCCAAGGCCCTCCGGCGGGGTTGTATGGCTACACCTTC.

The genes are TRBV5-8 and TRBJ2-3, with 8 bases that match TRBD1. The CDR3 length is 15 residues. Germline V gene lookup returns CDR1 SGHTS and CDR2 YDEGEE. Trimming took 0 bases from V and 2 from J; bases not matched to a gene: 2. The CDR3 is CASSLDRGFTDTQYF. As DNA, the CDR3 is TGTGCCAGCAGCTTGGACAGGGGGTTCACAGATACGCAGTATTTT. Full variable domain (rest looked up from reference TRBV5-8 and TRBJ2-3): EAGVTQSPTHLIKTRGQQATLRCSPISGHTSVYWYQQALGLGLQFLLWYDEGEERNRGNFPPRFSGRQFPNYSSELNVNALELEDSALYLCASSLDRGFTDTQYFGPGTRLTVL.

This clone has only one observation. Being one base from a much bigger clone, this may be a read error. The J gene is TRBJ1-1, the V gene TRBV6-2 or TRBV6-3; TRBD1 matches at 8 bases. Germline V CDR1 and CDR2: MNHEY, SVGEGT. CDR3 length equals 13 residues. J was trimmed by 5 bases and V by 6 bases; bases with no gene match: 5. CDR3 sequence: CASSQGAKTEAFF. CDR3 nucleotide sequence: TGTGCCAGCAGCCAGGGGGCGAAAACTGAAGCTTTCTTT.

The rearrangement joins TRBV10-2 to TRBJ2-1, with TRBD2 identical over 14 bases. V dropped 7 bases and J dropped 7; count of bases not matched to a gene: 6. The CDR3 is 15 amino acids. CDR1 WSHSY and CDR2 SAAADI come from the germline V gene. CDR3 nucleotide sequence: TGCGCCAGCACTGACCGGACTAGCGGGAGGAATGAGCAGTTCTTC. Protein product: CASTDRTSGRNEQFF.

The V gene is TRBV15, the J gene TRBJ1-1; a possible D gene is TRBD1 (6 bases). The germline gives CDR1 LNHNV, CDR2 YYDKDF (reference sequence). Trimming removed 3 bases at V and 1 base at J, with 9 bases between. The CDR3 consists of 14 residues. The CDR3 DNA reads TGTGCCACCAGCAGTTGGACAGAGAACACTGAAGCTTTCTTT. As protein: CATSSWTENTEAFF.

V and J are TRBV6-5 and TRBJ1-1; a weak D match, TRBD1 (5 bases). V lost 4 bases and J 1 base, leaving 10 bases between the germline ends. CDR1 MNHEY and CDR2 SVGAGI come from the germline V gene. This CDR3 is built from 14 residues. The CDR3 DNA is TGTGCCAGCAGTTCCCTTACAGGGAACACTGAAGCTTTCTTT. Its protein product is CASSSLTGNTEAFF.

This chain joins TRBV10-3 and TRBJ2-7, with 7 bases lining up with TRBD2. The CDR3 is made up of 14 amino acids. Trimming at V came to 3 bases and at J to 5 bases, leaving 7 bases not matched to a gene. Germline V gene sequence: CDR1 ENHRY, CDR2 SYGVKD. The CDR3 loop is CAISDAGVYHEQYF. CDR3 in DNA: TGTGCCATCAGTGACGCGGGAGTCTACCACGAGCAGTACTTC.

This rearrangement joins TRBV7-3 to TRBJ2-1, with 11 bases that match TRBD2. This CDR3 region has 15 residues. V shed 6 bases, J shed 7 bases, and the junction held 8 bases outside the gene matches. Germline CDR1 is SGHTA and CDR2 is FQGTGA. The CDR3 sequence: CASRYQLAGDNEQFF. CDR3 bases: TGTGCCAGCAGATATCAACTAGCGGGAGATAATGAGCAGTTCTTC. Drawing the rest from reference TRBV7-3 and TRBJ2-1, the complete variable domain is GAGVSQTPSNKVTEKGKYVELRCDPISGHTALYWYRQSLGQGPEFLIYFQGTGAADDSGLPNDRFFAVRPEGSVSTLKIQRTERGDSAVYLCASRYQLAGDNEQFFGPGTRLTVL.

The rearrangement links TRBV28 to TRBJ2-5; 7 bases line up with TRBD2. CDR1 MDHEN and CDR2 SYDVKM come from the germline V gene. J lost 2 bases, V lost 4 bases, and 7 bases had no gene match. This CDR3 has 15 amino acids. The CDR3 coding sequence is TGTGCCAGCAGTTCCATTAGCGGGCCACAAGAGACCCAGTACTTC. This sequence encodes CASSSISGPQETQYF.

This chain connects TRBV15 to TRBJ2-7; tentatively, D is TRBD1 (5 bases). The CDR3 has 14 residues. Trimming stripped 6 bases from V and 1 base from J, with 13 bases between. CDR1 LNHNV and CDR2 YYDKDF come from the germline V gene (reference sequence). The CDR3 loop is CATRLTTASYEQYF. In DNA, the CDR3 is TGTGCCACCAGACTTACGACAGCTTCCTACGAGCAGTACTTC.

In this sample, this clone turned up a few times. This chain joins TRBV19 and TRBJ1-2; TRBD1 agrees at 7 bases. CDR3 length: 15 amino acids. Unmatched junction bases numbered 10, after V lost 4 bases and J lost 5 bases. Per the germline V gene, CDR1 is LNHDA and CDR2 is SQIVND (reference sequence). Here the CDR3 reads CASSTTRDSRYGYTF. In DNA, the CDR3 is TGTGCCAGTAGTACAACTAGGGACAGTCGATATGGCTACACCTTC.

The gene calls are TRBV4-3 and TRBJ2-1; 11 bases map to TRBD2. J lost 4 bases, V lost 0 bases, and 2 bases had no gene match. Germline CDR1 reads LGHNA; CDR2 reads YSLEER. The CDR3 is 16 residues long. The CDR3, as DNA: TGCGCCAGCAGCCAAGACGGGACTAGCGGATACAATGAGCAGTTCTTC. Protein sequence: CASSQDGTSGYNEQFF.

A single count supports this clone. The rearrangement uses TRBV4-3 and TRBJ1-1, with D tentatively TRBD1 (6 bases). Germline V gene sequence: CDR1 LGHNA, CDR2 YSLEER. This CDR3 has 16 amino acids. Trimming left V 0 bases short and J 0 bases short, with 11 bases between. CDR3 DNA sequence: TGCGCCAGCAGCCAAGACCAACAGGGTATGAACACTGAAGCTTTCTTT. Residues: CASSQDQQGMNTEAFF.

The chain has TRBV5-6 and TRBJ1-1; D is possibly TRBD1 (6 bases). Trimming left V 0 bases short and J 6 bases short, with 12 bases between. This CDR3 is built from 14 residues. In germline, CDR1 is SGHDT, CDR2 YYEEEE. In nucleotides, the CDR3 is TGTGCCAGCAGCTTGGGGGGTCAGGGGTCTGAAGCTTTCTTT. Its translation: CASSLGGQGSEAFF. Drawing the rest from reference TRBV5-6 and TRBJ1-1, the complete variable domain is DAGVTQSPTHLIKTRGQQVTLRCSPKSGHDTVSWYQQALGQGPQFIFQYYEEEERQRGNFPDRFSGHQFPNYSSELNVNALLLGDSALYLCASSLGGQGSEAFFGQGTRLTVV.

The V gene is TRBV14, the J gene TRBJ2-7; TRBD1 matches at 8 bases. CDR1 SGHDN and CDR2 FVKESK come from the germline V gene. V lost 4 bases and J lost 0; bases outside the gene matches: 11. This CDR3 is built from 17 residues. The CDR3 DNA is TGTGCCAGCAGCCGTCTGGGCGGACAGGGTTTCTCCTACGAGCAGTACTTC. This gives the protein CASSRLGGQGFSYEQYF.

This sequence joins TRBV10-3 and TRBJ1-6; 10 nucleotides align to TRBD1. The germline CDR1 and CDR2 sequences are ENHRY and SYGVKD. CDR3 length equals 13 residues. With 10 bases clipped from V and 7 bases from J, the junction kept 4 bases outside the gene matches. The CDR3 reads CATLGQGNSPLHF. CDR3 DNA sequence: TGTGCCACATTGGGACAGGGGAATTCACCCCTCCACTTT.

This clone was detected many times. The DNA of the CDR3 is TGTGCTAGTGGTTCGCCAACAGGGTATACGCAGTATTTT. Its translation: CASGSPTGYTQYF. The chain combines TRBV12-5 with TRBJ2-3; maybe TRBD1 (6 bases). With 4 bases removed from V and 7 bases from J, the gap between germline ends came to 12 bases. Germline CDR1 is LGHNT and CDR2 is FRNRAP. This CDR3 comprises 13 residues.

The chain recombines TRBV7-9 with TRBJ1-1; TRBD1 aligns across 7 bases. The CDR3 contains 12 residues. V shed 5 bases, J shed 5 bases, and the junction held 2 bases outside the gene matches. Germline CDR1 reads SEHNR; CDR2 reads FQNEAQ (reference sequence). The CDR3 bases are TGTGCCAGCAGCGACAGGGTTACTGAAGCTTTCTTT. It encodes CASSDRVTEAFF.

The genes are TRBV3-1 (or the pseudogene TRBV3-2) and TRBJ2-5; a weak D match, TRBD2 (6 bases). V was trimmed by 5 bases and J by 4 bases, leaving 11 bases between them. Per germline, CDR1 LGHDT and CDR2 YNNKEL (reference sequence). The CDR3 contains 13 residues. This CDR3 is CASSLREIETQYF. CDR3 DNA: TGTGCCAGCAGCTTACGGGAGATAGAGACCCAGTACTTC.

V and J are TRBV4-3 and TRBJ1-2; possible D gene TRBD1, 6 bases. The CDR3 contains 13 residues. V lost 3 bases, J lost 8 bases, and 13 bases lay in between. CDR1 is LGHNA and CDR2 is YSLEER in the germline V gene. CDR3: CASSQVQGRGYTF. CDR3 DNA: TGCGCCAGCAGCCAGGTACAGGGTAGGGGCTACACCTTC.

V usage is TRBV18 and J usage is TRBJ2-1, with D possibly matching TRBD2 (5 bases). Per the germline V gene, CDR1 is KGHSH and CDR2 is LQKENI. V was trimmed by 3 bases and J by 4 bases, leaving 16 bases between them. This CDR3 is 16 amino acids long. The CDR3 bases are TGTGCCAGCTCACCTCCGGACCTTGGGAGTTACAATGAGCAGTTCTTC. Protein: CASSPPDLGSYNEQFF.

The chain is built from TRBV6-6 and TRBJ2-7; D remains unclear. This CDR3 is 11 amino acids long. Trimming cost V 1 base and J 6 bases, with 4 bases left between them. CDR1 and CDR2 from the germline V gene are MNHNY and SVGAGI (reference sequence). In DNA, the CDR3 is TGTGCCAGCAGTTACTACTCCGAGCAGTACTTC. The encoded protein is CASSYYSEQYF.

This clone has a handful of counts. This chain connects TRBV5-4 to TRBJ2-7, with TRBD1 matching 9 bases. The germline CDR1 and CDR2 sequences are SGHNT and YYREEE (reference sequence). Germline trimming cut 4 bases from V and 6 bases from J; bases unmatched to any gene: 11. There are 15 residues in the CDR3. The CDR3 sequence is CASSVPGQGIGEQYF. The DNA of the CDR3 is TGTGCCAGCAGCGTGCCGGGACAGGGTATCGGCGAGCAGTACTTC.

This rearrangement joins TRBV2 to TRBJ1-2; D is possibly TRBD1 (6 bases). Trimming removed 1 base from V and 4 bases from J, with 10 bases in between. This CDR3 spans 14 amino acids. Per germline, CDR1 SNHLY and CDR2 FYNNEI. This CDR3 reads CASSEVSGVYGYTF. The CDR3 DNA sequence: TGTGCCAGCAGTGAAGTATCAGGGGTCTATGGCTACACCTTC. Variable domain in full (rest from reference TRBV2 and TRBJ1-2): EPEVTQTPSHQVTQMGQEVILRCVPISNHLYFYWYRQILGQKVEFLVSFYNNEISEKSEIFDDQFSVERPDGSNFTLKIRSTKLEDSAMYFCASSEVSGVYGYTFGSGTRLTVV.

This clone was observed a few times. This sequence joins TRBV7-8 and TRBJ2-2, with 7 positions matching TRBD1. Germline V CDR1 and CDR2: SGHVS, FQNEAQ. V was pared by 4 bases and J by 0 bases, with 5 bases of the junction left unmatched. The CDR3 loop spans 16 amino acids. CDR3 nucleotide sequence: TGTGCCAGCAGCTGGCCGGGACAGACGAACACCGGGGAGCTGTTTTTT. It specifies CASSWPGQTNTGELFF.

The CDR3 loop reads CASSYDRGGNTIYF. The CDR3 nucleotides read TGTGCCAGCAGTTACGACAGGGGGGGAAACACCATATATTTT. V usage is TRBV6-5 and J usage is TRBJ1-3; 9 bases agree with TRBD1. With V trimmed by 2 bases and J by 4 bases, 0 bases remained unmatched. The CDR3 runs 14 residues. Germline V CDR1 and CDR2: MNHEY, SVGAGI.

This chain uses TRBV5-1 with TRBJ1-2; D ambiguous. This CDR3 has 13 residues. Germline V lookup: CDR1 SGHRS, CDR2 YFSETQ. V was shortened by 6 bases and J by 7 bases, with 16 bases between the two germline ends. The CDR3 nucleotides are TGCGCCAGCACAAAAGAGGGTTTGGTTGGCTACACCTTC. Amino acids: CASTKEGLVGYTF. The whole variable domain, remainder taken from reference TRBV5-1 and TRBJ1-2, is KAGVTQTPRYLIKTRGQQVTLSCSPISGHRSVSWYQQTPGQGLQFLFEYFSETQRNKGNFPGRFSGRQFSNSRSEMNVSTLELGDSALYLCASTKEGLVGYTFGSGTRLTVV.

The chain recombines TRBV2 with TRBJ1-2; possibly TRBD1 for D (5 bases). Trimming removed 5 bases from V and 3 bases from J, with 13 bases in between. Germline assignment: CDR1 SNHLY and CDR2 FYNNEI. This CDR3 is built from 14 residues. The CDR3 loop is CASSRGASYYGYTF. CDR3 in DNA: TGTGCCAGCAGTCGCGGGGCCTCCTACTATGGCTACACCTTC.

The rearrangement links TRBV6-1 to TRBJ2-3, with D unclear. Trimming stripped 3 bases from V and 4 bases from J, with 8 bases between. CDR3 size: 13 residues. CDR1 is MNHNS and CDR2 is SASEGT in the germline V gene. DNA of the CDR3: TGTGCCAGCAGTGATAGTAACCCAGATACGCAGTATTTT. Protein product: CASSDSNPDTQYF.

The chain uses TRBV4-3 and TRBJ2-7; no clear D gene. This CDR3 comprises 15 residues. V was shortened by 1 base and J by 3 bases, with 13 bases between the two germline ends. Germline lookup yields CDR1 LGHNA and CDR2 YSLEER. The DNA of the CDR3 is TGCGCCAGCAGCCAAGTCCTCGCACAGAGCTACGAGCAGTACTTC. Its protein product is CASSQVLAQSYEQYF.